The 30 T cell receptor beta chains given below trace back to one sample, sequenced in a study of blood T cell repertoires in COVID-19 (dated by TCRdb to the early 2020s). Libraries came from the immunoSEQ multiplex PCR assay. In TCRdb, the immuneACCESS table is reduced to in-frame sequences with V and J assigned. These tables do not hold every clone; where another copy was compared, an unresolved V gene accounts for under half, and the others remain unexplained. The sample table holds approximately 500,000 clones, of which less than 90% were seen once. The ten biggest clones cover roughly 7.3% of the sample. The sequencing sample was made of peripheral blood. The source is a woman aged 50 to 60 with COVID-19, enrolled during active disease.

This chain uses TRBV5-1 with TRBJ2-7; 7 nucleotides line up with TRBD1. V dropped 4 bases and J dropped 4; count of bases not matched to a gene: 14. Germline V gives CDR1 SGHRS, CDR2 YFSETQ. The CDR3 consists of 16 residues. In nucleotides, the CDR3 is TGCGCCAGCAGCGAAACCCCCGGGACAGACTATTACGAGCAGTACTTC. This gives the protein CASSETPGTDYYEQYF.

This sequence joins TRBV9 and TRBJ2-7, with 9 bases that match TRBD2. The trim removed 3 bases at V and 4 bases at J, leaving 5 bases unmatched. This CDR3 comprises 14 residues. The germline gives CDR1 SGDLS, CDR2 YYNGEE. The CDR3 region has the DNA TGTGCCAGCAGCGCTGCGGGAGGGGGTTACGAGCAGTACTTC. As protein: CASSAAGGGYEQYF.

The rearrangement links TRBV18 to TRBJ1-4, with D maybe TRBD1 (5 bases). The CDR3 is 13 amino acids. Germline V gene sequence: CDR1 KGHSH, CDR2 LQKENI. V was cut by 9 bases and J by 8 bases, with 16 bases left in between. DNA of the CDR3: TGTGCCAGTGCCGGGGGAGTCGGAGAAAAACTGTTTTTT. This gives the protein CASAGGVGEKLFF.

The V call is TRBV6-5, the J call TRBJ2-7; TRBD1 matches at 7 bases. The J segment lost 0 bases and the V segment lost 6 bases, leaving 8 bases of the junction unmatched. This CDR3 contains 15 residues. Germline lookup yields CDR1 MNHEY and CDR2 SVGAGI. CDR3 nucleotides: TGTGCCAGCAGAAGCCCGGGACAGAGCTCCTACGAGCAGTACTTC. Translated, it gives CASRSPGQSSYEQYF.

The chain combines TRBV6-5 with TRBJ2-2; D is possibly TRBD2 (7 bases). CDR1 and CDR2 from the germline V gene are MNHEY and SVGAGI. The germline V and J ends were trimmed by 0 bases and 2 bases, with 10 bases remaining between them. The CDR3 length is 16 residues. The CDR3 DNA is TGTGCCAGCAGTTACTCGGGGGGGCGAAACACCGGGGAGCTGTTTTTT. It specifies CASSYSGGRNTGELFF.

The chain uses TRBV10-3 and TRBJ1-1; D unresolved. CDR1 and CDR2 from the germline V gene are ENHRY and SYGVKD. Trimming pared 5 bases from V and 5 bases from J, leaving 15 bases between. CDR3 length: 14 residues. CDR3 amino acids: CAISLSEPGTEAFF. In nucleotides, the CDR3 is TGTGCCATCAGTCTCTCGGAACCGGGGACTGAAGCTTTCTTT.

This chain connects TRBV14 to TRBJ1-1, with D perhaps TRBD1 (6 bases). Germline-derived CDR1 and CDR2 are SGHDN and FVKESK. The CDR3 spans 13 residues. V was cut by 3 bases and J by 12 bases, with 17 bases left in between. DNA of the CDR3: TGTGCCAGCAGCCAGGGCCTGGACAGACTATCTTTCTTT. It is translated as CASSQGLDRLSFF.

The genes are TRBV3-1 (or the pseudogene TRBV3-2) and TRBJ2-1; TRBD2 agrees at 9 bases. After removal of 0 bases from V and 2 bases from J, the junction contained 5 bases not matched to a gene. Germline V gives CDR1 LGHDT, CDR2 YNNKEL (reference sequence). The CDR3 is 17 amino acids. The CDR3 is CASSQDLVAGAYNEQFF. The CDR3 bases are TGTGCCAGCAGCCAAGATCTAGTAGCGGGGGCCTACAATGAGCAGTTCTTC.

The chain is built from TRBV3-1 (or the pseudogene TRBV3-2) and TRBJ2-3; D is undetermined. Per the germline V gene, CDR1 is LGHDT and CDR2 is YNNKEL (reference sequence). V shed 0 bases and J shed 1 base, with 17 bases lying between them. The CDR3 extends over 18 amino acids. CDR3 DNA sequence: TGTGCCAGCAGCCAAGAGAAGGTTCTGACTCTCCGCACAGATACGCAGTATTTT. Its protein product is CASSQEKVLTLRTDTQYF.

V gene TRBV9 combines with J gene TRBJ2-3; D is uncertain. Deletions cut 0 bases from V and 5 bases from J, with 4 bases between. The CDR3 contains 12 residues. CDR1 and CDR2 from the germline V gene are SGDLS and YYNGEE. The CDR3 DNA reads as TGTGCCAGCAGCGTAGTAGAAGATACGCAGTATTTT. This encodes CASSVVEDTQYF.

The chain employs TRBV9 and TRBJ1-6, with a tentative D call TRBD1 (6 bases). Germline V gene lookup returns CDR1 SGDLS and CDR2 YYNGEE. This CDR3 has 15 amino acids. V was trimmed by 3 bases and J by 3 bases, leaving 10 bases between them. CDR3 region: CASSGRTDYNSPLHF. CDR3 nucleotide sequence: TGTGCCAGCAGCGGCCGGACAGACTATAATTCACCCCTCCACTTT.

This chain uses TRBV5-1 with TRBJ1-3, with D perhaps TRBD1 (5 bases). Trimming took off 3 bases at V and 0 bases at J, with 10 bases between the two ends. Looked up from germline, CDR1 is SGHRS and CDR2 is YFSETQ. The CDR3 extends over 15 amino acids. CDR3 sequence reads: CASSSSGPSGNTIYF. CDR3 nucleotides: TGCGCCAGCAGCTCCTCAGGGCCCTCTGGAAACACCATATATTTT.

The CDR3, as DNA: TGCAGCGTTGAACGACAGGGGGCGCAGGGTTACGAGCAGTACTTC. Protein sequence: CSVERQGAQGYEQYF. The chain has TRBV29-1 and TRBJ2-7; 10 nucleotides match TRBD1. Germline CDR1 and CDR2: SQVTM and ANQGSEA. The CDR3 sequence is 15 residues long. Trimming took 2 bases from V and 4 from J; bases not matched to a gene: 8.

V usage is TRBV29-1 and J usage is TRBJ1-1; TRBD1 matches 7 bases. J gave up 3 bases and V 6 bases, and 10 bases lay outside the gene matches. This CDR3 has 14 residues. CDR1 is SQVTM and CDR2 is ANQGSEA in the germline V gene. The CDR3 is CSVGQGGGDTEAFF. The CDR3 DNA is TGCAGCGTGGGTCAGGGGGGTGGGGACACTGAAGCTTTCTTT.

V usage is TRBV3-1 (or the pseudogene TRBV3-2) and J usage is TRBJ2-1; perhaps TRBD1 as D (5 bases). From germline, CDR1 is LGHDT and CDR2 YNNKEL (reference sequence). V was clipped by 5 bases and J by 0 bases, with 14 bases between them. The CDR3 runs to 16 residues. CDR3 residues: CASSDTPDSSYNEQFF. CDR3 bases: TGTGCCAGCAGCGACACTCCAGACAGCTCCTACAATGAGCAGTTCTTC.

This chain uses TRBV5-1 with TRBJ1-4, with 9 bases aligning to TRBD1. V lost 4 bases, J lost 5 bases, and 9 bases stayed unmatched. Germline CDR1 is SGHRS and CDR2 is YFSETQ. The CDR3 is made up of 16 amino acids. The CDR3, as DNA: TGCGCCAGCAGCCCCGAGGGACAGGGAGAAAATGAAAAACTGTTTTTT. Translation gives CASSPEGQGENEKLFF.

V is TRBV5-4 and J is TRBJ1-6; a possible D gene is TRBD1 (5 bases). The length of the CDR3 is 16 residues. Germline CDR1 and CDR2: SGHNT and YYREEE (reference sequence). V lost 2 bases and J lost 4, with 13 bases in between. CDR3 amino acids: CASSLAGQSYNSPLHF. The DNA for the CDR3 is TGTGCCAGCAGCTTAGCAGGGCAGAGTTATAATTCACCCCTCCACTTT.

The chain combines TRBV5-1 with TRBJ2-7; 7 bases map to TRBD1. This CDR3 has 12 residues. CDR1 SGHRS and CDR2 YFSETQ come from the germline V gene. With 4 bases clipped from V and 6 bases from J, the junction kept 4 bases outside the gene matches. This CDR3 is CASSLTGTEQYF. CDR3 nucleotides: TGCGCCAGCAGCCTGACAGGGACCGAGCAGTACTTC. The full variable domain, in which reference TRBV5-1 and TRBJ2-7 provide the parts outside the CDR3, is KAGVTQTPRYLIKTRGQQVTLSCSPISGHRSVSWYQQTPGQGLQFLFEYFSETQRNKGNFPGRFSGRQFSNSRSEMNVSTLELGDSALYLCASSLTGTEQYFGPGTRLTVT.

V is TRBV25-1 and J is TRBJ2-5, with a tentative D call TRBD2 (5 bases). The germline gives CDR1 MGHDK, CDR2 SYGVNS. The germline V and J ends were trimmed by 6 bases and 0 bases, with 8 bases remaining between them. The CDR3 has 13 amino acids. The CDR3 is CASSGGYQETQYF. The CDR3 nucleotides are TGTGCCAGCAGCGGAGGCTACCAAGAGACCCAGTACTTC.

DNA for the CDR3: TGTGCCAGCAGCTTTGAGGGTGGATCGGATACGCAGTATTTT. Translating gives CASSFEGGSDTQYF. The genes are TRBV11-1 and TRBJ2-3, with D maybe TRBD2 (5 bases). This CDR3 contains 14 residues. V lost 3 bases and J 6 bases, leaving 13 bases between the germline ends. Germline CDR1 SGHAT, CDR2 FQDESV (reference sequence).

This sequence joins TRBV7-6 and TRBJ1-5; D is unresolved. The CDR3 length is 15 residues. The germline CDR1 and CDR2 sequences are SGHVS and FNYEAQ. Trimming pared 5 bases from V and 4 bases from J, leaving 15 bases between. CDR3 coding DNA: TGTGCCAGCAGCCTCGGGGTAGGACCAAATCAGCCCCAGCATTTT. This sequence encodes CASSLGVGPNQPQHF.

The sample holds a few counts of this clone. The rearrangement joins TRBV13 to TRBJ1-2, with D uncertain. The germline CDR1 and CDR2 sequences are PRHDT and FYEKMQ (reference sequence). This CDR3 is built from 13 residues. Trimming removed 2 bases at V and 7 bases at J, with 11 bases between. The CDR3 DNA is TGTGCCAGCAGCTTAACGAGGGTCGGTGGCTACACCTTC. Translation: CASSLTRVGGYTF.

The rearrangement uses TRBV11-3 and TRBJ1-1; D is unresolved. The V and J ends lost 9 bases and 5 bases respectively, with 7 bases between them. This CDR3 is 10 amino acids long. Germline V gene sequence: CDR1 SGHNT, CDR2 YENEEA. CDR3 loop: CARGGTEAFF. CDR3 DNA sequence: TGTGCCAGGGGAGGGACTGAAGCTTTCTTT.

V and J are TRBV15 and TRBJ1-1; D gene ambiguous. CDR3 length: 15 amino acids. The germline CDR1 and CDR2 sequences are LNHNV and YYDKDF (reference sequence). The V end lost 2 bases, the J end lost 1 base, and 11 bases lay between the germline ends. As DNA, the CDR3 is TGTGCCACCAGCAGACGGGAGGCGGGGAACACTGAAGCTTTCTTT. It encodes CATSRREAGNTEAFF.

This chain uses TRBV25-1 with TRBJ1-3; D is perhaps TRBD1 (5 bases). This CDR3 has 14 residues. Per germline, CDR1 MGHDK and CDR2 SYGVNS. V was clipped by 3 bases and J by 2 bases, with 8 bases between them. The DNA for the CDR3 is TGTGCCAGCAGTGAGGCGGGACCTGGAAACACCATATATTTT. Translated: CASSEAGPGNTIYF.

CDR3 bases: TGTGCCAGCAGCCGGGACAGGGGGCACGAGCAGTACTTC. Translating gives CASSRDRGHEQYF. The chain links TRBV6-5 to TRBJ2-7; 12 nucleotides match TRBD1. CDR3 size: 13 residues. Germline V gives CDR1 MNHEY, CDR2 SVGAGI. The junction had 2 bases not matched to a gene; V was cut back by 6 bases and J by 5 bases.

CDR3 amino acids: CASSLRDSGNTIYF. CDR3 nucleotides: TGTGCCAGCAGTCTCCGCGACTCTGGAAACACCATATATTTT. The chain employs TRBV6-5 and TRBJ1-3; D is unclear. The length of the CDR3 is 14 residues. Germline CDR1 is MNHEY and CDR2 is SVGAGI. V was shortened by 5 bases and J by 0 bases, with 8 bases between the two germline ends.

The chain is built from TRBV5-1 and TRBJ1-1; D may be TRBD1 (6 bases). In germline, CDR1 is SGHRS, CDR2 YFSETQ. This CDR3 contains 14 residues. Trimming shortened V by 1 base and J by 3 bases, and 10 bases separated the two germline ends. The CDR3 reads CASSLQGSDTEAFF. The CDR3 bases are TGCGCCAGCAGCTTGCAGGGGTCGGACACTGAAGCTTTCTTT.

The CDR3 nucleotides read TGTGCCAGCAGTTACAGGAGGAGCGGGGGGGCTTACATTCAGTACTTC. Protein: CASSYRRSGGAYIQYF. The rearrangement joins TRBV6-2 or TRBV6-3 to TRBJ2-4, with 10 bases lining up with TRBD2. With 2 bases clipped from V and 8 bases from J, the junction kept 9 bases outside the gene matches. The V gene's germline CDR1 is MNHEY and CDR2 SVGEGT. The CDR3 is 16 amino acids.

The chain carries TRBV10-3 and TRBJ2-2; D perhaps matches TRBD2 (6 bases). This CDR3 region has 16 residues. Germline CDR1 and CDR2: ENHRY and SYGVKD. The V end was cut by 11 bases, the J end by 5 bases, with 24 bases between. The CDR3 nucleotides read TGTGCCGTCTTAGAAATGGGGGACTTAGAGACCGGGGAGCTGTTTTTT. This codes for CAVLEMGDLETGELFF.